These 24 T cell receptor beta chains share one sample of origin, sequenced in a study of blood T cell repertoires in COVID-19. Assay used: immunoSEQ multiplex PCR; TCRdb lists only in-frame clones, some missing. Of 160,000 or so clones listed, over 75% are singletons. The sequenced sample was PBMCs or T cells enriched from blood (not recorded which). The receptors here all came from a human donor with acute COVID-19. The donor label of this sample is uncertain.

This clone has a single count. The chain couples TRBV6-6 to TRBJ2-5; the D gene is possibly TRBD1 (5 bases). In germline, CDR1 is MNHNY, CDR2 SVGAGI (reference sequence). This CDR3 has 13 amino acids. V lost 5 bases to trimming and J lost 5 bases, with 12 bases between them. CDR3 loop: CASSQVWGETQYF. In DNA form, the CDR3 reads TGTGCCAGCAGTCAGGTGTGGGGCGAGACCCAGTACTTC.

This rearrangement joins TRBV7-6 to TRBJ2-3; TRBD1 matches 7 bases. Germline CDR1 and CDR2: SGHVS and FNYEAQ. The CDR3 has 15 amino acids. Unmatched junction bases numbered 5, after V lost 1 base and J lost 4 bases. The CDR3 loop is CASSLETGTADTQYF. CDR3 bases: TGTGCCAGCAGCTTAGAGACAGGGACAGCAGATACGCAGTATTTT.

The rearrangement joins TRBV4-2 to TRBJ1-1; 7 bases fit TRBD1. Germline V lookup: CDR1 LGHNA, CDR2 YNFKEQ. Trimming took 1 base from V and 6 from J; bases not matched to a gene: 8. The CDR3 is made up of 15 amino acids. The DNA of the CDR3 is TGTGCCAGCAGCCAAGGGATTCCGGGACAGCCTGAAGCTTTCTTT. This translates into CASSQGIPGQPEAFF.

The rearrangement links TRBV7-2 to TRBJ2-3, with D possibly matching TRBD2 (6 bases). Germline V gene sequence: CDR1 SGHTA, CDR2 FQGNSA. Trimming pared 5 bases from V and 4 bases from J, leaving 13 bases between. The CDR3 contains 14 residues. CDR3 in DNA: TGTGCCAGCAGCCTGACTAGTCGGGCAGATACGCAGTATTTT. It encodes CASSLTSRADTQYF.

Notes on this clone: The junction shows a germline mismatch at one end, possibly a read error. V is TRBV7-8 and J is TRBJ1-2; 11 bases agree with TRBD1. The CDR3 has 15 amino acids. CDR1 is SGHVS and CDR2 is FQNEAQ in the germline V gene. CDR3 DNA: TGTGCCAGCAGTTTAGGGGACAGGGGGAACTATGGCTACACCTTC. It encodes CASSLGDRGNYGYTF.

The chain couples TRBV5-5 to TRBJ2-7; possibly TRBD2 for D (5 bases). Looked up from germline, CDR1 is SGHKS and CDR2 is YYEKEE (reference sequence). This CDR3 is built from 13 residues. V dropped 4 bases and J dropped 11 bases, with 19 bases sitting between them. In DNA, the CDR3 is TGTGCCAGCAGCCCAATTATGAGGGCACGCAAGTACTTC. Translating it yields CASSPIMRARKYF.

This sequence joins TRBV5-1 and TRBJ2-2; 9 bases map to TRBD2. The V gene's germline CDR1 is SGHRS and CDR2 YFSETQ. This CDR3 is 14 amino acids long. V gave up 4 bases and J gave up 7 bases; unmatched junction bases: 5. CDR3 sequence: CASSASSGGGELFF. DNA of the CDR3: TGCGCCAGCAGCGCGAGTAGCGGGGGCGGGGAGCTGTTTTTT.

The chain recombines TRBV7-2 with TRBJ1-2; possible D gene TRBD1, 5 bases. Germline CDR1 is SGHTA and CDR2 is FQGNSA. Trimming took off 5 bases at V and 0 bases at J, with 13 bases between the two ends. This CDR3 is built from 15 residues. The CDR3: CASSPRRGANYGYTF. The CDR3 DNA follows: TGTGCCAGCAGCCCAAGGAGGGGAGCTAACTATGGCTACACCTTC. The full variable domain, its missing parts supplied by reference TRBV7-2 and TRBJ1-2, is GAGVSQSPSNKVTEKGKDVELRCDPISGHTALYWYRQSLGQGLEFLIYFQGNSAPDKSGLPSDRFSAERTGGSVSTLTIQRTQQEDSAVYLCASSPRRGANYGYTFGSGTRLTVV.

The chain carries TRBV19 and TRBJ1-1; 7 bases agree with TRBD1. The CDR3 sequence is 13 residues long. The junction had 7 bases not matched to a gene; V was cut back by 7 bases and J by 5 bases. CDR1 is LNHDA, CDR2 SQIVND, per germline (reference sequence). This CDR3 is CASMAGGETEAFF. CDR3 sequence (DNA): TGTGCCAGTATGGCAGGGGGTGAAACTGAAGCTTTCTTT.

This rearrangement joins TRBV19 to TRBJ1-5, with unresolved D. The CDR3 runs 11 residues. Germline CDR1 LNHDA, CDR2 SQIVND (reference sequence). The V end was cut by 7 bases, the J end by 11 bases, with 12 bases between. Here the CDR3 DNA reads TGTGCCAGTACCGGAGAACGGGCCCAGCATTTT. Its protein product is CASTGERAQHF.

The chain combines TRBV5-6 with TRBJ1-3, with TRBD1 as a possible D gene (5 bases). Germline CDR1 SGHDT, CDR2 YYEEEE. CDR3 length equals 16 residues. Trimming stripped 3 bases from V and 0 bases from J, with 13 bases between. CDR3 in amino acids: CASSSPRVSSGNTIYF. CDR3 bases: TGTGCCAGCAGCTCACCCAGGGTCAGCTCTGGAAACACCATATATTTT.

This chain links TRBV19 with TRBJ1-2; 7 bases map to TRBD1. The ends lost 5 bases at V and 3 bases at J; junction bases unmatched: 3. The CDR3 has 13 amino acids. Germline lookup yields CDR1 LNHDA and CDR2 SQIVND (reference sequence). Written as DNA, the CDR3 is TGTGCCAGTAGTCTCGACAGGGACTATGGCTACACCTTC. Translation gives CASSLDRDYGYTF.

The sample holds many counts of this clone. J is TRBJ1-5 and V is TRBV12-5; tentative D call: TRBD1 (5 bases). The germline V gene has CDR1 LGHNT and CDR2 FRNRAP. This CDR3 contains 15 residues. Between the trimmed V and J ends, which lost 4 bases and 0 bases, there was a span of 10 bases. CDR3 region: CASGSGVTSNQPQHF. In DNA, the CDR3 is TGTGCTAGTGGTTCGGGGGTGACTAGCAATCAGCCCCAGCATTTT.

The chain has TRBV7-2 and TRBJ1-2, with D perhaps TRBD1 (6 bases). The germline CDR1 and CDR2 sequences are SGHTA and FQGNSA. Trimming removed 2 bases from V and 8 bases from J, with 18 bases in between. The CDR3 length is 15 residues. The DNA of the CDR3 is TGTGCCAGCAGCTTAAGGCCAGGGACAAGTTACGGCTACACCTTC. This codes for CASSLRPGTSYGYTF.

V gene TRBV5-5 combines with J gene TRBJ1-2, with 7 bases fitting TRBD1. Germline V gives CDR1 SGHKS, CDR2 YYEKEE (reference sequence). CDR3 length: 14 amino acids. Losses at the gene ends were 2 bases for V and 5 bases for J; bases not matched to a gene: 6. The CDR3 protein is CASSFTGVEYGYTF. DNA of the CDR3: TGTGCCAGCAGCTTCACAGGGGTAGAATATGGCTACACCTTC.

The chain employs TRBV19 and TRBJ2-3, with 12 bases lining up with TRBD2. Trimming removed 1 base from V and 4 bases from J; junction bases left unmatched: 6. Germline CDR1 LNHDA, CDR2 SQIVND (reference sequence). This CDR3 contains 17 residues. The CDR3 sequence is CASSIGATSGGADTQYF. In nucleotides, the CDR3 is TGTGCCAGTAGTATAGGGGCGACTAGCGGGGGTGCAGATACGCAGTATTTT. Looking up the rest from reference TRBV19 and TRBJ2-3 gives the full variable domain: DGGITQSPKYLFRKEGQNVTLSCEQNLNHDAMYWYRQDPGQGLRLIYYSQIVNDFQKGDIAEGYSVSREKKESFPLTVTSAQKNPTAFYLCASSIGATSGGADTQYFGPGTRLTVL.

As concerns this clone: The junction departs from germline at one end; a sequencing error may be responsible. The chain employs TRBV25-1 and TRBJ2-7; tentative D call: TRBD2 (6 bases). The CDR3 runs to 14 residues. Germline V gives CDR1 MGHDK, CDR2 SYGVNS. The CDR3 spells CASSSYQTTGAVHF. The DNA of the CDR3 is TGTGCCAGCAGTTCCTATCAAACGACGGGAGCAGTCCACTTC.

This clone was counted a single time. This chain links TRBV2 with TRBJ1-2, with TRBD1 matching over 8 bases. The ends lost 4 bases at V and 3 bases at J; junction bases unmatched: 13. Germline assignment: CDR1 SNHLY and CDR2 FYNNEI. The CDR3 contains 17 residues. Written as DNA, the CDR3 is TGTGCCAGCAGTGTCGGCAGGGGGCTTTCCGGTGACTATGGCTACACCTTC. Translation: CASSVGRGLSGDYGYTF.

The chain links TRBV7-2 to TRBJ2-5; 7 nucleotides agree with TRBD2. J was trimmed by 4 bases and V by 7 bases; bases with no gene match: 12. CDR3 length: 15 residues. Germline values: CDR1 SGHTA, CDR2 FQGNSA. CDR3 residues: CASTYAAGRGETQYF. In DNA, the CDR3 is TGTGCCAGCACTTACGCGGCAGGGAGGGGAGAGACCCAGTACTTC. Together with reference TRBV7-2 and TRBJ2-5, the CDR3 gives the full variable domain: GAGVSQSPSNKVTEKGKDVELRCDPISGHTALYWYRQSLGQGLEFLIYFQGNSAPDKSGLPSDRFSAERTGGSVSTLTIQRTQQEDSAVYLCASTYAAGRGETQYFGPGTRLLVL.

The rearrangement links TRBV15 to TRBJ1-1; TRBD1 agrees at 9 bases. The CDR3 sequence is 13 residues long. The J segment lost 4 bases and the V segment lost 4 bases, leaving 1 base of the junction unmatched. CDR1 and CDR2 from the germline V gene are LNHNV and YYDKDF (reference sequence). The CDR3 reads CATSKDRGTEAFF. The CDR3 DNA follows: TGTGCCACCAGCAAGGACAGGGGCACTGAAGCTTTCTTT.

The chain recombines TRBV5-4 with TRBJ2-7, with 8 positions matching TRBD1. Trimming at V came to 4 bases and at J to 2 bases, leaving 8 bases not matched to a gene. Germline loops: CDR1 SGHNT, CDR2 YYREEE (reference sequence). CDR3 length: 15 residues. The CDR3 bases are TGTGCCAGCAGCCGTCGACAGGGGAGTCCCTACGAGCAGTACTTC. Its translation is CASSRRQGSPYEQYF.

This sequence joins TRBV11-2 and TRBJ2-7, with 7 bases aligning to TRBD1. With V trimmed by 4 bases and J by 2 bases, 2 bases remained unmatched. Germline lookup yields CDR1 SGHAT and CDR2 FQNNGV. The CDR3 loop spans 13 amino acids. This CDR3 reads CASSWDSPYEQYF. For the CDR3, the DNA is TGTGCCAGCAGCTGGGACAGCCCCTACGAGCAGTACTTC.

The chain joins TRBV2 to TRBJ2-2; perhaps TRBD2 as D (5 bases). The CDR3 spans 13 residues. The V end lost 7 bases, the J end lost 1 base, and 7 bases lay between the germline ends. Germline assignment: CDR1 SNHLY and CDR2 FYNNEI. The CDR3 protein is CASKEVNTGELFF. In DNA, the CDR3 is TGTGCCAGCAAGGAGGTGAACACCGGGGAGCTGTTTTTT.

Only one count was recorded for this clone. This chain connects TRBV7-2 to TRBJ1-5; D may be TRBD1 (6 bases). Germline V CDR1 and CDR2: SGHTA, FQGNSA. V was trimmed by 5 bases and J by 2 bases, leaving 19 bases between them. The CDR3 length is 17 residues. The CDR3 coding sequence is TGTGCCAGCAGCGACTGGGCCCGCGGGGGGCGCAATCAGCCCCAGCATTTT. Translating it yields CASSDWARGGRNQPQHF.